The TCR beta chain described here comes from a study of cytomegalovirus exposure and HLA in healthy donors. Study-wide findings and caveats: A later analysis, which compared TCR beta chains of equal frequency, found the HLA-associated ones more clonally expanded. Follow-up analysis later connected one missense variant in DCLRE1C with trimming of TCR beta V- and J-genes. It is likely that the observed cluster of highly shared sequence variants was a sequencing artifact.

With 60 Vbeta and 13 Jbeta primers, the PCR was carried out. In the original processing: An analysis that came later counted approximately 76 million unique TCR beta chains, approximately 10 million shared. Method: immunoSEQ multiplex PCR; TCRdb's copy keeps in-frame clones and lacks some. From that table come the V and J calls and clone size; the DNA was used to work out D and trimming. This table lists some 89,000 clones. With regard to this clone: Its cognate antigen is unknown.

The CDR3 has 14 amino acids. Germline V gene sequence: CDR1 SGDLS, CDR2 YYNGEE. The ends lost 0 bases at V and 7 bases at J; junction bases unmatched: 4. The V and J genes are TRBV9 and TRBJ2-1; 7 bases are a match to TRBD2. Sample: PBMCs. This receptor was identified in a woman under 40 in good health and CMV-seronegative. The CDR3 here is CASSVGGGSNEQFF. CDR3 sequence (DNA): TGTGCCAGCAGCGTAGGGGGGGGGAGTAATGAGCAGTTCTTC.